The sequence of this T cell receptor (beta chain) was determined in a study of blood T cell repertoires in COVID-19 (TCRdb year 2020). Study-wide context: Collaborator samples came from the United States, Italy and Spain and covered acute and convalescent phases of COVID-19. The material from the prospective study consisted of cDNA or gDNA derived from T cells, B-cell-depleted T cells, or PBMCs. Deeply sampled blood TCRbeta repertoires from subjects exposed to, actively infected with, or recovered from COVID-19 were included in the dataset. A freely available public database, intended as a resource for researchers studying the immune response to SARS-CoV-2, is where the repertoires were released. Samples came from the ongoing ImmuneRACE study (first 160 participants) plus 1,254 subjects from 6 global collaborators. A de-identified subject ID, COVID-19 status, age in years and sex were almost always included in the sample metadata. Where available, HLA class I and class II types were obtained from metadata supplied by the sample provider rather than from assay-based typing.

Note on this clone: Its target antigen remains unknown. No much larger clonotype is one base removed from it; base qualities were not supplied.

Overall study results and their limits: The amount of clinical and demographic metadata varied by source and participant and was provided uncurated.

In the prospective study, participants were 18 to 89 years old, resided in fewer than 25 geographic areas of the United States, and were enrolled through a virtual design. In the prospective study, cohorts were assigned on the basis of participant-reported clinical history obtained from a screening survey and a study questionnaire. Recovered participants in ImmuneRACE Cohort 3 were defined by two consecutive negative NP/OP PCR tests, clearance by a healthcare professional, or resolution of symptoms. Each participant in the prospective study had whole blood, serum and a nasopharyngeal or oropharyngeal swab collected by mobile phlebotomists. Additional blood draws and questionnaires over an approximately 2-month period could optionally be provided by prospective study participants. Blood samples from the prospective study were shipped frozen or at room temperature prior to DNA extraction. The immunoSEQ Assay, a bias-controlled multiplex PCR, was used to amplify TCRbeta CDR3 regions from genomic DNA. Per the authors' processing: The number of nucleated cells in each sample was estimated by amplification of reference gene primers within the assay. To quantify the absolute abundance of each unique TCRbeta CDR3 rearrangement, sequence reads were collapsed and filtered. For each sample, productive Simpson clonality was calculated by taking the square root of Simpson's diversity index across productive rearrangements. Imported from immuneACCESS, the table was reduced by TCRdb to in-frame sequences with V and J called. These copies leave out some clones; in studies compared against another copy, an unresolved V gene accounts for under half, and the cause of the remainder is not known. V and J calls and clone size are copied from that table; D and trimming were computed from the DNA. In all, the sample holds some 260,000 clones, and around nine tenths of those were seen once. Less than 2.5% of the sample lies in the top ten.

V has 6 bases trimmed and J has 2 bases trimmed; junction bases matching no gene number 10. CDR1 and CDR2 are drawn from the germline V gene (reference sequence): LGHDT, YNNKEL. Reading from cysteine to phenylalanine, the CDR3 counts 16 amino acids. The read is trimmed to its CDR3 DNA, 48 bases read in frame from base 1. This chain joins TRBV3-1 (or the pseudogene TRBV3-2) to TRBJ2-1, and 7 junctional nucleotides match TRBD2. Sequencing used PBMCs or T cells enriched from blood (not recorded which). This TCR was sampled from a young woman who had recovered from COVID-19. This receptor carries the CDR3 CASSTRWGGAYNEQFF. The DNA sequence follows: TGTGCCAGCAGTACCCGCTGGGGGGGGGCCTACAATGAGCAGTTCTTC.